This entry lists 8 T cell receptor beta chains sequenced from one sample in a study of T cells expressing NK-cell markers. TCRdb reprocessed the 5' RACE reads; each CDR3 protein has one entry and no DNA is given. The sample shows a few hundred thousand distinct CDR3 sequences, and about 0.4% sits with its ten largest clones. The sample taken for sequencing was blood T cells: a sorted CD56 or NKG2C T cell subset, CD4+ or CD8+ T cells, or bulk PBMC T cells (not recorded which). The receptor source for this set is a man aged 18-30 years in good health.

CDR3 sequence: CSVGYLGLAGPDTQYF. This rearrangement joins TRBV29-1 to TRBJ2-3; TCRdb's D call, TRBD2, is unchecked because there is no DNA. This CDR3 region has 16 residues. Germline V gene sequence: CDR1 SQVTM, CDR2 ANQGSEA.

The V and J genes are TRBV7-8 and TRBJ2-1; TCRdb names TRBD2, which stays unverified in the absence of DNA. Germline V gene data show CDR1 as SGHVS and CDR2 as FQNEAQ. This CDR3 has 11 residues. CDR3 sequence: CASSFGTNQFF.

The genes are TRBV20-1 and TRBJ1-5; TCRdb designates TRBD1, a call that cannot be tested without DNA. CDR3 length equals 15 residues. Germline V CDR1 and CDR2: DFQATT, SNEGSKA (reference sequence). CDR3 sequence: CSASTGGLGNQPQHF.

The genes are TRBV18 and TRBJ2-3. The CDR3 consists of 14 residues. Germline V gene lookup returns CDR1 KGHSH and CDR2 LQKENI. The CDR3 reads CASSPPVWDDTQYF.

CDR3 loop: CASSSFSRGAGWETQYF. The V gene is TRBV12-3 or TRBV12-4, the J gene TRBJ2-5; the TRBD1 assignment by TCRdb is unverifiable without DNA. CDR3 size: 17 residues.

This chain joins TRBV29-1 and TRBJ2-1; TCRdb picks TRBD1, but there is no DNA to check that call. This CDR3 is 15 amino acids long. The germline gives CDR1 SQVTM, CDR2 ANQGSEA. CDR3 in amino acids: CSVPKPGQDYNEQFF.

V usage is TRBV20-1 and J usage is TRBJ2-4. The CDR3 sequence is 13 residues long. CDR1 and CDR2 (germline): DFQATT, SNEGSKA (reference sequence). CDR3 protein: CSALNRRENIQYF.

The chain joins TRBV28 to TRBJ2-3; TCRdb picks TRBD2, but there is no DNA to check that call. CDR3 length: 14 amino acids. Germline values: CDR1 MDHEN, CDR2 SYDVKM. CDR3 sequence reads: CASTSSLRPGTQYF.